This T cell receptor beta chain was identified during a study of blood T cell repertoires in COVID-19. Clones were sequenced by immunoSEQ multiplex PCR, and TCRdb holds only the in-frame ones, with some missing. The sample holds more than 200,000 clones, nearly 90% seen once. This CDR3 region has 15 residues. V gave up 3 bases and J gave up 1 base, with 12 bases separating them. Germline V gene data show CDR1 as LNHDA and CDR2 as SQIVND (reference sequence). Cohort placement rested on clinical history that participants reported themselves. This sequence joins TRBV19 and TRBJ1-1; possible D gene TRBD1, 5 bases. The receptor was isolated from a woman in her 30s with acute COVID-19. Sequenced material: PBMCs or T cells enriched from blood (not recorded which). The CDR3 loop is CASSIPGGQNTEAFF. The CDR3 DNA reads TGTGCCAGTAGTATCCCCGGCGGACAGAACACTGAAGCTTTCTTT.